This T cell receptor beta chain derives from a study of blood T cell repertoires in COVID-19. Study context: Specimens from acute and convalescent COVID-19 originated in the United States, Italy and Spain. T cells, B-cell-depleted T cells, or PBMCs supplied cDNA or gDNA.

Authors' methods: Estimation of nucleated cell counts was performed using reference gene primer amplification. Clones were read by immunoSEQ multiplex PCR, and TCRdb kept only the in-frame ones, dropping some. The DNA was the basis for D and trimming; V, J and clone size are from that table. This repertoire shows about 180,000 clones, over 75% found once; its top ten account for approximately 9.8%. The CDR3 is 14 amino acids. Trimming removed 1 base from V and 6 bases from J, with 9 bases in between. Germline V gene sequence: CDR1 LGHNA, CDR2 YSLEER. The specimen was peripheral blood. This sequence joins TRBV4-3 and TRBJ2-2; D is unclear. This TCR came from a woman older than 75 with acute or convalescent COVID-19. CDR3 nucleotide sequence: TGCGCCAGCAGCCAAGTTTTGGCCTCCGGGGAGCTGTTTTTT. Amino acid sequence: CASSQVLASGELFF.